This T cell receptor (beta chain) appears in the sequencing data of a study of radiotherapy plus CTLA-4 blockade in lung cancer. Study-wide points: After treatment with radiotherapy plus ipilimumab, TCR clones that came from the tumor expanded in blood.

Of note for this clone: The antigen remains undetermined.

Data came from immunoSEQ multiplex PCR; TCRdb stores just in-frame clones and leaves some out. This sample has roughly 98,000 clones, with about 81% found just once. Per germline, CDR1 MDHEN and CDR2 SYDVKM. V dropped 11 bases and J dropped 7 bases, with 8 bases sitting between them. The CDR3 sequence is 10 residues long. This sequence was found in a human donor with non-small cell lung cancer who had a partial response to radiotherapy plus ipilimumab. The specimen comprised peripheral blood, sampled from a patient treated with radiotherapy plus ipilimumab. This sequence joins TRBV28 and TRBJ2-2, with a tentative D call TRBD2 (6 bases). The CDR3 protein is CAAGGGELFF. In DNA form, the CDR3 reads TGTGCCGCCGGGGGCGGGGAGCTGTTTTTT.